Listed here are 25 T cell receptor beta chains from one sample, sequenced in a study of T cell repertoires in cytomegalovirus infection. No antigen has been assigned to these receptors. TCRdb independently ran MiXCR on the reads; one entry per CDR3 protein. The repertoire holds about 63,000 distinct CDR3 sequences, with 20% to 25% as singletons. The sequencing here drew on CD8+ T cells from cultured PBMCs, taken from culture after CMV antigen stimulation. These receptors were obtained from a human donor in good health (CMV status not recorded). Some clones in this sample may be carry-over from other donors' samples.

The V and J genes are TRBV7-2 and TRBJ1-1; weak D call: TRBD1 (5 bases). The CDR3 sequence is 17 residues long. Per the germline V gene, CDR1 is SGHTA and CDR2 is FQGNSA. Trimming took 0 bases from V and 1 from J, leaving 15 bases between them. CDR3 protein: CASSLAISPRGNTEAFF. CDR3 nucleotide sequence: TGTGCCAGCAGCTTAGCCATCTCTCCTAGGGGGAACACTGAAGCTTTCTTT.

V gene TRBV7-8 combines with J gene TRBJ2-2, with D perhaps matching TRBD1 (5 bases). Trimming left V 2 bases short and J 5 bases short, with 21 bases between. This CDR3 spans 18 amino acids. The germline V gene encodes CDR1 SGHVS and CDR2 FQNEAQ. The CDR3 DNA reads TGTGCCAGCAGCTTAAAGGGTCCTGCCAGGGCGGAGACCGGGGAGCTGTTTTTT. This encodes CASSLKGPARAETGELFF.

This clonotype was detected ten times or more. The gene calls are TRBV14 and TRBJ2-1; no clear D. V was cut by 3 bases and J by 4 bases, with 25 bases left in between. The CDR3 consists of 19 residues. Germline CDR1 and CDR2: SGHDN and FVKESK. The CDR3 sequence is CASSQDFLNTGFLYNEQFF. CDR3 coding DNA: TGTGCCAGCAGCCAGGATTTTCTTAACACCGGCTTCCTATACAATGAGCAGTTCTTC.

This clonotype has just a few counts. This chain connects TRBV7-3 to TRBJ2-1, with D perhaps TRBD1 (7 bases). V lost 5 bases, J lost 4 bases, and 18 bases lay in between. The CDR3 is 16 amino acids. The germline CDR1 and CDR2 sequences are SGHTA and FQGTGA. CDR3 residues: CASSPGGGQSYNEQFF. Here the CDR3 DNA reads TGTGCCAGCAGCCCTGGAGGGGGACAGTCTTACAATGAGCAGTTCTTC.

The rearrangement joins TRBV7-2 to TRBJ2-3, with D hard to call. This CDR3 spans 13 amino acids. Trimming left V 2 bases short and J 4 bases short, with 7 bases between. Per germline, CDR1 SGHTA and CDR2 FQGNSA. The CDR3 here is CASSLPGPDTQYF. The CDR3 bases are TGTGCCAGCAGCTTACCTGGGCCAGATACGCAGTATTTT. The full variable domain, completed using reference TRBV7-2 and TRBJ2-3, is GAGVSQSPSNKVTEKGKDVELRCDPISGHTALYWYRQSLGQGLEFLIYFQGNSAPDKSGLPSDRFSAERTGGSVSTLTIQRTQQEDSAVYLCASSLPGPDTQYFGPGTRLTVL.

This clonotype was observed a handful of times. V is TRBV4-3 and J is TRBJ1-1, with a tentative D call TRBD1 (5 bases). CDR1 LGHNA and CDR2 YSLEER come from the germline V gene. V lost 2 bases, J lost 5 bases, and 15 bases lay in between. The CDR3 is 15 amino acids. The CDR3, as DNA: TGCGCCAGCAGCCAACAAGACGGGGGGTGGACTGAAGCTTTCTTT. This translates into CASSQQDGGWTEAFF.

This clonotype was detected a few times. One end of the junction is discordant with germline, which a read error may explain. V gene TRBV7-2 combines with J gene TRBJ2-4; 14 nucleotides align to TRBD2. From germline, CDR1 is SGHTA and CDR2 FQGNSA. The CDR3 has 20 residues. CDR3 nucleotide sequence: TGTGCCAGCAGCTTAGGGGGACTAGCGGGGGCCTCACTAGCCAAAAGCATTCAGTACTTC. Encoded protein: CASSLGGLAGASLAKSIQYF.

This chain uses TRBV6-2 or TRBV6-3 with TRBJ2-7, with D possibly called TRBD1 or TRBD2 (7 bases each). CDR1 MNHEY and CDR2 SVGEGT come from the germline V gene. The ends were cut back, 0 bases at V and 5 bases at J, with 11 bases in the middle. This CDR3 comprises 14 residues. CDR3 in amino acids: CASSYSGGGDEQYF. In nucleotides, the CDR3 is TGTGCCAGCAGTTACTCGGGAGGGGGCGACGAGCAGTACTTC.

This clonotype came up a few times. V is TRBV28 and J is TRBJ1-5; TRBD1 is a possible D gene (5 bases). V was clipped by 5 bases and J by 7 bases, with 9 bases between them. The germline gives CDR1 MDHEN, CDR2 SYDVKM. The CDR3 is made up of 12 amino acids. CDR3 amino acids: CASSLDSQPQHF. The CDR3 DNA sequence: TGTGCCAGCAGTCTCGACAGCCAGCCCCAGCATTTT.

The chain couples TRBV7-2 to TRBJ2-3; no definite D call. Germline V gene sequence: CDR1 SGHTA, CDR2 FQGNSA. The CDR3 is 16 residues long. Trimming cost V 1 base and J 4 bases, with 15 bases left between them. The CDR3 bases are TGTGCCAGCAGCTTAGAGGCGCCCTATTTGGCAGATACGCAGTATTTT. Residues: CASSLEAPYLADTQYF. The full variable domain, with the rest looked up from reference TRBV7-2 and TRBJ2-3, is GAGVSQSPSNKVTEKGKDVELRCDPISGHTALYWYRQSLGQGLEFLIYFQGNSAPDKSGLPSDRFSAERTGGSVSTLTIQRTQQEDSAVYLCASSLEAPYLADTQYFGPGTRLTVL.

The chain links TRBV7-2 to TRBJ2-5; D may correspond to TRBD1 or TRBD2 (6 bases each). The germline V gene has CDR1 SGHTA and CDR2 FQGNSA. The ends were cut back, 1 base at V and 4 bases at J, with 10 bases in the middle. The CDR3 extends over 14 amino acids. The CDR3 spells CASSLVGGRETQYF. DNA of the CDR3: TGTGCCAGCAGCTTAGTTGGGGGGCGAGAGACCCAGTACTTC.

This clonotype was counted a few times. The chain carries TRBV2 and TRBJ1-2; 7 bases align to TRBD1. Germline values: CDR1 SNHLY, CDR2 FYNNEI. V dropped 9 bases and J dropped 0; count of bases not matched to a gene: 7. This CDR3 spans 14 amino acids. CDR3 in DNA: TGTGCCAGAGGTGACAGGGTTTCTAACTATGGCTACACCTTC. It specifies CARGDRVSNYGYTF.

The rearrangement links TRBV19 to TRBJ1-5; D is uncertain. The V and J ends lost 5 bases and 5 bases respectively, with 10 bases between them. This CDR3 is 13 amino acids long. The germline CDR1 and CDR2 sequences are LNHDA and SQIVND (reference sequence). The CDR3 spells CASSGDTYQPQHF. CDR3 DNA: TGTGCCAGTAGTGGCGACACGTATCAGCCCCAGCATTTT.

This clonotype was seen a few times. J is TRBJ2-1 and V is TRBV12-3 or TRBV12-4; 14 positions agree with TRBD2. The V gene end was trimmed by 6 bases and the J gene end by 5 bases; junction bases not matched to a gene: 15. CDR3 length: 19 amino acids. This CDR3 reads CASSFTGTSGGLLHNEQFF. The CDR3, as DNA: TGTGCCAGCAGCTTCACCGGGACTAGCGGGGGCCTACTCCACAATGAGCAGTTCTTC.

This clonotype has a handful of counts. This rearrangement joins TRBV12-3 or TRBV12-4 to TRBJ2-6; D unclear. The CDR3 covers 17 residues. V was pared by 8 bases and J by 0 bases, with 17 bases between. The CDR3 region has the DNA TGTGCCAGCCACGGCACGGCCGAAGACTCTGGGGCCAACGTCCTGACTTTC. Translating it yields CASHGTAEDSGANVLTF.

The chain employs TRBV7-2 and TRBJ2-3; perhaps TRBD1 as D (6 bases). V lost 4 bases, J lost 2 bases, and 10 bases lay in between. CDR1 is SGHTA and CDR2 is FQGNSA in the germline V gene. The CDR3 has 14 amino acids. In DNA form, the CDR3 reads TGTGCCAGCAGCTATGGACAGATCACAGATACGCAGTATTTT. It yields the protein CASSYGQITDTQYF.

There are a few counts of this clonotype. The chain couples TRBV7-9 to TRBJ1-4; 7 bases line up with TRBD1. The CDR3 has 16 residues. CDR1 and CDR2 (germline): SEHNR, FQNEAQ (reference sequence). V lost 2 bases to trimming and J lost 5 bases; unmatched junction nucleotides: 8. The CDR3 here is CASSLLSGTENEKLFF. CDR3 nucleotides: TGTGCCAGCAGCTTACTATCAGGGACAGAAAATGAAAAACTGTTTTTT.

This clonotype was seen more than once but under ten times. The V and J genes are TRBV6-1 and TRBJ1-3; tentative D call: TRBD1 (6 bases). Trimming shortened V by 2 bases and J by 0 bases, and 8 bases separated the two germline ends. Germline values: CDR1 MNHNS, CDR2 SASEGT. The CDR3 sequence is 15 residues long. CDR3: CASSEQTGSGNTIYF. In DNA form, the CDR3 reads TGTGCCAGCAGTGAACAGACAGGCTCTGGAAACACCATATATTTT.

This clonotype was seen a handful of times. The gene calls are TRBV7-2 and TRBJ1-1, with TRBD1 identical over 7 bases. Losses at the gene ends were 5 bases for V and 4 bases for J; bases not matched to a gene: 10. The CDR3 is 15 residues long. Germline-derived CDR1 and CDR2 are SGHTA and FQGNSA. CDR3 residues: CASSLNRGRGTEAFF. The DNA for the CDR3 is TGTGCCAGCAGCCTTAACAGGGGTCGGGGCACTGAAGCTTTCTTT.

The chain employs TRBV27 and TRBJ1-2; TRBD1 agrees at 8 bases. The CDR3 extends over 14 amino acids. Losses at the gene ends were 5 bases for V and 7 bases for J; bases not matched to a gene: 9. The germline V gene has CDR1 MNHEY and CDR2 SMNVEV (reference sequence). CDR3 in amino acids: CASSTKDREVGYTF. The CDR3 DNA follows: TGTGCCAGCAGTACCAAGGACAGGGAGGTTGGCTACACCTTC.

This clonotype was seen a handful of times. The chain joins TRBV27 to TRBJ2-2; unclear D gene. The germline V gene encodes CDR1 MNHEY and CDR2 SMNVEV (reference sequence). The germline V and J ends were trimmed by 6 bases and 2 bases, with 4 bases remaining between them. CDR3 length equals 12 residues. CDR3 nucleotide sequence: TGTGCCAGCAGGACAAACACCGGGGAGCTGTTTTTT. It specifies CASRTNTGELFF.

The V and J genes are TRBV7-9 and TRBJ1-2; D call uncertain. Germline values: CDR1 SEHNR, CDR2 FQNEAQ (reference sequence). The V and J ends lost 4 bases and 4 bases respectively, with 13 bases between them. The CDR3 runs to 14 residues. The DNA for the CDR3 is TGTGCCAGCAGCTCCCTTGGGGTTAGCTATGGCTACACCTTC. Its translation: CASSSLGVSYGYTF.

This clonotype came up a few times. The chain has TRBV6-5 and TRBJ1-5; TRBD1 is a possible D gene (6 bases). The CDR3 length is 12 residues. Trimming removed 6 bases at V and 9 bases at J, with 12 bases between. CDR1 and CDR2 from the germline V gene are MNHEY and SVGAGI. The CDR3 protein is CASSSPTGPQHF. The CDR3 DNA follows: TGTGCCAGCAGCTCCCCGACAGGGCCCCAGCATTTT.

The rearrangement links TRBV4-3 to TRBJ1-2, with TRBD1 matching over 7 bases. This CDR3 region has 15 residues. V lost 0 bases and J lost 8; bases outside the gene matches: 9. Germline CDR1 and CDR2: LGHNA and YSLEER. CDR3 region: CASSQDWGRGHGYTF. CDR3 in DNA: TGCGCCAGCAGCCAAGATTGGGGAAGGGGGCACGGCTACACCTTC.

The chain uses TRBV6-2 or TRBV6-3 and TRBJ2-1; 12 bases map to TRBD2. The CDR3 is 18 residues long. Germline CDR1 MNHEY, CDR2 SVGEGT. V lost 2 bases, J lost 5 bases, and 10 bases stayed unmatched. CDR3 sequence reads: CASSYPATTSGGNNEQFF. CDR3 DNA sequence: TGTGCCAGCAGTTACCCGGCCACGACTAGCGGGGGAAACAATGAGCAGTTCTTC.